This note documents a single T cell receptor beta chain sequence. This sample was taken from a study of blood T cell repertoires in COVID-19. Study background: From the United States, Italy and Spain came samples of acute and convalescent COVID-19.

Germline-derived CDR1 and CDR2 are MDHEN and SYDVKM. Trimming took off 7 bases at V and 0 bases at J, with 6 bases between the two ends. This CDR3 comprises 13 residues. Participants were aged roughly 18 to 90 years, lived in 25 or so US areas, and enrolled virtually. Clinical history as reported by participants underpinned cohort assignment. Clones were read by immunoSEQ multiplex PCR, and TCRdb kept only the in-frame ones, dropping some. The table records a few hundred thousand clones, about 88% of them present only once. V is TRBV28 and J is TRBJ2-2; D is undetermined. Sequenced input: PBMCs or T cells enriched from blood (not recorded which). The origin of this receptor is a woman aged 45-60 years who had been exposed to COVID-19. The CDR3 nucleotides are TGTGCCAGCATGAGGCCGAACACCGGGGAGCTGTTTTTT. Translation gives CASMRPNTGELFF.